The 8 T cell receptor beta chains given below trace back to one sample, sequenced in a study of blood T cells in healthy people across ages (dated by TCRdb to 2015 to 2017). Libraries were built with 5' RACE. TCRdb records Illumina HiSeq 2500 as the sequencer. The second PCR ran for about 6 to 12 cycles and used a J-beta primer mix along with a sample-barcoded 5' primer. TCRdb's own reprocessing of the public reads used fastp at Q25 and MiXCR and kept productive beta chains. Rows with a matching CDR3 protein are joined into one entry that keeps the most common DNA and genes. The sample table contains hundreds of thousands of distinct CDR3 sequences; only one count was recorded for 25% of them. 9.4% of the sample lies in the top ten. Another study also made use of these data, one on T cells of mothers and their children.

Sequencing used blood. The receptors shown here come from a boy younger than 18 in good health.

The V and J genes are TRBV20-1 and TRBJ2-3; 8 positions agree with TRBD2. CDR3 size: 16 residues. CDR1 is DFQATT and CDR2 is SNEGSKA in the germline V gene (reference sequence). V gave up 3 bases and J gave up 1 base; unmatched junction bases: 9. The CDR3 loop reads CSASSSSTSGTDTQYF. The DNA of the CDR3 is TGCAGTGCTAGTTCATCCTCGACTAGCGGCACAGATACGCAGTATTTT.

This clonotype has just a few counts. V gene TRBV6-1 combines with J gene TRBJ2-5; a possible D gene is TRBD2 (6 bases). The end of the DNA is better explained by TRBJ2-7, so the J call may be wrong. In germline, CDR1 is MNHNS, CDR2 SASEGT. The CDR3 runs 14 residues. The CDR3, as DNA: TGTGCCAGCAGTTCACCGGGACTCCCGCTCGAGCAGTACTTC. It yields the protein CASSSPGLPLEQYF.

This clonotype was counted a few times. The gene calls are TRBV27 and TRBJ1-2, with 7 bases aligning to TRBD1. V lost 6 bases and J lost 5; bases outside the gene matches: 15. The CDR3 contains 16 residues. The germline gives CDR1 MNHEY, CDR2 SMNVEV (reference sequence). CDR3 amino acids: CASSPIRGTAYYGYTF. The CDR3 nucleotides are TGTGCCAGCAGCCCCATTCGCGGGACAGCTTATTATGGCTACACCTTC.

This chain joins TRBV7-2 and TRBJ2-7, with D hard to call. The CDR3 consists of 11 residues. V was clipped by 5 bases and J by 5 bases, with 7 bases between them. CDR1 is SGHTA, CDR2 FQGNSA, per germline. DNA for the CDR3: TGTGCCAGCAGCCTATTTAACGAGCAGTACTTC. Amino acid sequence: CASSLFNEQYF.

The rearrangement uses TRBV12-3 or TRBV12-4 and TRBJ2-5; D may match TRBD1 or TRBD2 (5 bases each). V was clipped by 3 bases and J by 4 bases, with 9 bases between them. This CDR3 comprises 13 residues. CDR3 amino acids: CASSFDSGETQYF. The CDR3 DNA is TGTGCCAGCAGTTTTGACAGCGGAGAGACCCAGTACTTC.

This clonotype turned up a few times. Sequence at one end of the junction differs from germline and may be a read error. V is TRBV2 and J is TRBJ1-1; D is undetermined. The CDR3 has 15 amino acids. Germline V lookup: CDR1 SNHLY, CDR2 FYNNEI. The CDR3 DNA reads as TGCGCCAGCAGCGACTTCGAGGCCCCGAACACTGAAGCTTTCTTT. This encodes CASSDFEAPNTEAFF.

This clonotype appeared a few times. The chain employs TRBV5-1 and TRBJ2-5; no clear D gene. Looked up from germline, CDR1 is SGHRS and CDR2 is YFSETQ. The V end was cut by 5 bases, the J end by 2 bases, with 10 bases between. CDR3 length: 13 residues. CDR3 amino acids: CASRVVPQETQYF. The CDR3 DNA sequence: TGCGCCAGCAGGGTTGTACCGCAAGAGACCCAGTACTTC.

This clonotype has just a few counts. The V and J genes are TRBV20-1 and TRBJ2-5; no firm D call. Trimming removed 6 bases at V and 0 bases at J, with 5 bases between. CDR1 is DFQATT, CDR2 SNEGSKA, per germline (reference sequence). The CDR3 contains 11 residues. CDR3 nucleotides: TGCAGTGCCATATACCAAGAGACCCAGTACTTC. Encoded protein: CSAIYQETQYF.